The present T cell receptor beta chain was sequenced within a study of neurological immune-mediated disorders. Study-wide points: HTLV-1-associated myelopathy had the most TCR clonal expansion, while multiple sclerosis had the least, a level that fell below healthy controls.

This clonotype was picked up many times. No antigen is known for it. The cDNA was synthesized by means of template-switch 5'RACE, which was carried out with 10-nucleotide random UMIs. Every sequencing run generated over 190 million TCR-beta sequences from 15-18 subjects. TCRdb ran MiXCR on the 5' RACE reads and lists one entry per CDR3 protein. This sample has about 22,000 distinct CDR3 sequences; about 10% occur once, and the top ten carry about 20%. CDR3 size: 12 residues. Trimming removed 6 bases from V and 7 bases from J, with 15 bases in between. Germline V gene sequence: CDR1 DFQATT, CDR2 SNEGSKA (reference sequence). The unsorted libraries originated from 2 million PBMCs that had been stored at -80 C.

The source is an older woman with HTLV-1-associated myelopathy (HAM/TSP). The chain employs TRBV20-1 and TRBJ1-2; D gene unclear. The sequencing input was PBMCs. The CDR3 loop reads CSAVGGQVGYTF. In DNA, the CDR3 is TGCAGTGCCGTGGGCGGGCAGGTTGGCTACACCTTC.